The 5 T cell receptor beta chains given below trace back to one sample, sequenced in a study of technical replicates of blood from four donors. The table came from immunoSEQ multiplex PCR; TCRdb's copy has only in-frame clones and leaves some out. The table shows 50,000 to 65,000 clones, with about 92% occurring only once. Sequencing was performed on PBMCs. The receptors were sampled from a human donor in good health. Some clones in this sample may be carry-over from other donors' samples.

V is TRBV9 and J is TRBJ2-3; D is perhaps TRBD2 (7 bases). V lost 0 bases to trimming and J lost 4 bases, with 12 bases between them. This CDR3 comprises 15 residues. The germline V gene has CDR1 SGDLS and CDR2 YYNGEE. The chain's CDR3 is CASSVEGGPSDTQYF. CDR3 bases: TGTGCCAGCAGCGTAGAGGGGGGGCCCTCAGATACGCAGTATTTT.

J is TRBJ2-3 and V is TRBV15; 7 nucleotides align to TRBD1. The V and J ends lost 4 bases and 2 bases, in that order; junction bases with no gene match: 3. The V gene's germline CDR1 is LNHNV and CDR2 YYDKDF (reference sequence). The CDR3 has 14 residues. CDR3 sequence (DNA): TGTGCCACCAGCAAGGGGGCACACACAGATACGCAGTATTTT. Its protein product is CATSKGAHTDTQYF.

This sequence joins TRBV4-3 and TRBJ2-5; TRBD2 matches 8 bases. V shed 3 bases and J 1 base; nucleotides not matched to a gene: 7. The CDR3 is 16 residues long. Germline V gene sequence: CDR1 LGHNA, CDR2 YSLEER. The CDR3 here is CASSQYYGLAQETQYF. In DNA form, the CDR3 reads TGCGCCAGCAGCCAGTACTATGGACTAGCCCAAGAGACCCAGTACTTC.

The V call is TRBV7-2, the J call TRBJ2-2; D not certain. CDR1 and CDR2 (germline): SGHTA, FQGNSA. Trimming took 3 bases from V and 5 from J, leaving 10 bases between them. CDR3 length: 14 amino acids. The CDR3 DNA is TGTGCCAGCAGCTTTGGCAGTCAGACCGGGGAGCTGTTTTTT. It specifies CASSFGSQTGELFF.

J is TRBJ1-2 and V is TRBV19; 7 bases align to TRBD1. V lost 5 bases and J lost 0; bases outside the gene matches: 15. The CDR3 covers 18 residues. Germline V lookup: CDR1 LNHDA, CDR2 SQIVND (reference sequence). CDR3 region: CASSSMTRDREANYGYTF. The CDR3 nucleotides are TGTGCCAGTAGTTCCATGACCCGTGACAGGGAAGCTAACTATGGCTACACCTTC.